The present T cell receptor (beta chain) was sequenced within a study of OX40 agonist ivuxolimab in advanced cancers. Broadly, across the study: Ivuxolimab was a fully human IgG2 agonistic monoclonal antibody targeting the costimulatory receptor OX40 (CD134). Intravenous ivuxolimab was administered to patients every 2 weeks at six dose levels: 0.01, 0.1, 0.3, 1.5, 3 and 10 mg/kg. Among the 50 to 55 dose-escalation patients, 19 had hepatocellular carcinoma, 15 or so melanoma, 9 renal cell carcinoma and 9 head and neck cancer. In the dose-escalation cohort, approximately 80% of patients were male, and the mean age was approximately 60 years with a range of roughly 23 to 79. Patients were allowed to have had prior anti-PD-1, anti-PD-L1 or anti-CTLA-4 therapy, and around 41% of the dose-escalation patients had previously received checkpoint inhibitors. Partial responses occurred in three dose-escalation patients, of whom one had hepatocellular carcinoma and two had cutaneous melanoma. Peripheral TCRbeta sequencing was intended to test whether TCR sequence diversity was altered and clonal T-cell expansion was caused by ivuxolimab. The paper reports the monotherapy dose-escalation portion (N of about 51 patients) of the phase I ivuxolimab trial. The paper's findings and limits, for the study overall: In partial responders in the 0.1-3.0 mg/kg groups, normalized peripheral clonal expansion was found to be among the lowest, especially among CD8+ T cells. On average, CD8+ T cells showed more expanded clones than CD4+ T cells after ivuxolimab. At doses from 0.1 to 3.0 mg/kg, clonal expansion was seen in both CD4+ and CD8+ blood T cells between baseline and week 6. The antigen specificity of the peripheral T cells that underwent clonal expansion was not determined. Low levels of normalized T-cell clonal expansion were also seen in some nonresponding patients.

The trial excluded patients who had a history of autoimmune disease or who were on systemic immunosuppression. Peripheral blood for TCR sequencing was collected from all dose cohorts at baseline, on cycle 4 day 1, and on cycle 7 day 1. Samples were obtained from an open-label, multicenter, first-in-human phase I dose-escalation trial of ivuxolimab. Adults with locally advanced or metastatic head and neck squamous cell, hepatocellular, melanoma or renal cell carcinoma were enrolled in the trial. Before TCR sequencing, CD4+ T cells and CD8+ T cells from peripheral blood were sorted into separate populations. A word on this clone: The target of this receptor is not known. Base qualities are not recorded, but no much larger clone differs from it by a single base.

Genomic DNA was extracted from sorted cells for sequencing of the TCRbeta CDR3 region. The immunoSEQ Assay was used to sequence the TCRbeta CDR3 regions. TCRdb mirrors the immuneACCESS table, restricted to in-frame sequences. Some clones are absent from its copies; in checked studies, under half trace to an unresolved V gene, and the reason for the others is unknown. Here the sample has tens of thousands of clones; 92% occur a single time. The ten largest clones represent 10% of the sample. The sequenced sample was CD4+ or CD8+ T cells sorted from blood, obtained in a trial of the OX40 agonist ivuxolimab. The sequence was obtained from an adult with an advanced solid tumor such as melanoma, head and neck, liver or kidney cancer.

The sequence in DNA is TGTGCCAGCAGTTTGTCGACAGGGTTGACTGAAGCTTTCTTT. This encodes CASSLSTGLTEAFF. This chain is built from TRBV27 and TRBJ1-1, with 7 junctional bases fitting TRBD1. Trimmed from V: 3 bases; trimmed from J: 5 bases; junction bases lacking a gene match: 6. The CDR3 sequence holds 14 residues, the cysteine and phenylalanine included. Just the 42-base CDR3 DNA is kept, in frame starting at base 1. The germline V gene encodes CDR1 MNHEY and CDR2 SMNVEV (reference sequence).